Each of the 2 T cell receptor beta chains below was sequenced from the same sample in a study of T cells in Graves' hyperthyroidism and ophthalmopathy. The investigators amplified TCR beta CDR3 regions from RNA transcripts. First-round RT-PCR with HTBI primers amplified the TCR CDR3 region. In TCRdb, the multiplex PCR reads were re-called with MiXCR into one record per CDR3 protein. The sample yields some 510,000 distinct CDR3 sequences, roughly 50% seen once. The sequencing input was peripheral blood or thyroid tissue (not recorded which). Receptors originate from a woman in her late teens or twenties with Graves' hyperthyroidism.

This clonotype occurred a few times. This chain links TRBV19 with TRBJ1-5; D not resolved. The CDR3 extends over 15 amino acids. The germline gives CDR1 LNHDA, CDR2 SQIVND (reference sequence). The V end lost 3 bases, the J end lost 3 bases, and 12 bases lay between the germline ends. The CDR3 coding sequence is TGTGCCAGTAGTATTATTCGACCAGACAATCAGCCCCAGCATTTT. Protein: CASSIIRPDNQPQHF.

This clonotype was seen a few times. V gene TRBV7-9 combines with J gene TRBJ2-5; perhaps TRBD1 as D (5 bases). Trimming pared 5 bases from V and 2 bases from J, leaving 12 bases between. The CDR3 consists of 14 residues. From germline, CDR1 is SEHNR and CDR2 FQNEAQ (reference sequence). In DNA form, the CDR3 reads TGTGCCAGCAGCCAAGATTACAGGCAAGAGACCCAGTACTTC. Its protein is CASSQDYRQETQYF.